One T cell receptor (beta chain) is described in this entry. The sample originates from a study of OX40 agonist ivuxolimab in advanced cancers. Background on the study: At 0.01 to 10 mg/kg, ivuxolimab was administered intravenously to patients every 2 weeks. Anti-PD-1, anti-PD-L1 or anti-CTLA-4 therapy given earlier was allowed, and about 38% had some.

The assay was immunoSEQ multiplex PCR, and TCRdb's table has in-frame clones only and misses some. This table holds roughly 100,000 clones, approximately 85% found once. This CDR3 is built from 12 residues. Trimming removed 6 bases from V and 7 bases from J; junction bases left unmatched: 4. CDR1 MNHEY and CDR2 SVGAGI come from the germline V gene. This TCR came from an adult with an advanced solid tumor such as melanoma, head and neck, liver or kidney cancer. The starting material was CD4+ or CD8+ T cells sorted from blood, obtained in a trial of the OX40 agonist ivuxolimab. This sequence joins TRBV6-5 and TRBJ2-5; TRBD2 aligns across 8 bases. CDR3 sequence reads: CASSRGGGTQYF. The CDR3 nucleotides read TGTGCCAGCAGCCGGGGGGGTGGGACCCAGTACTTC.